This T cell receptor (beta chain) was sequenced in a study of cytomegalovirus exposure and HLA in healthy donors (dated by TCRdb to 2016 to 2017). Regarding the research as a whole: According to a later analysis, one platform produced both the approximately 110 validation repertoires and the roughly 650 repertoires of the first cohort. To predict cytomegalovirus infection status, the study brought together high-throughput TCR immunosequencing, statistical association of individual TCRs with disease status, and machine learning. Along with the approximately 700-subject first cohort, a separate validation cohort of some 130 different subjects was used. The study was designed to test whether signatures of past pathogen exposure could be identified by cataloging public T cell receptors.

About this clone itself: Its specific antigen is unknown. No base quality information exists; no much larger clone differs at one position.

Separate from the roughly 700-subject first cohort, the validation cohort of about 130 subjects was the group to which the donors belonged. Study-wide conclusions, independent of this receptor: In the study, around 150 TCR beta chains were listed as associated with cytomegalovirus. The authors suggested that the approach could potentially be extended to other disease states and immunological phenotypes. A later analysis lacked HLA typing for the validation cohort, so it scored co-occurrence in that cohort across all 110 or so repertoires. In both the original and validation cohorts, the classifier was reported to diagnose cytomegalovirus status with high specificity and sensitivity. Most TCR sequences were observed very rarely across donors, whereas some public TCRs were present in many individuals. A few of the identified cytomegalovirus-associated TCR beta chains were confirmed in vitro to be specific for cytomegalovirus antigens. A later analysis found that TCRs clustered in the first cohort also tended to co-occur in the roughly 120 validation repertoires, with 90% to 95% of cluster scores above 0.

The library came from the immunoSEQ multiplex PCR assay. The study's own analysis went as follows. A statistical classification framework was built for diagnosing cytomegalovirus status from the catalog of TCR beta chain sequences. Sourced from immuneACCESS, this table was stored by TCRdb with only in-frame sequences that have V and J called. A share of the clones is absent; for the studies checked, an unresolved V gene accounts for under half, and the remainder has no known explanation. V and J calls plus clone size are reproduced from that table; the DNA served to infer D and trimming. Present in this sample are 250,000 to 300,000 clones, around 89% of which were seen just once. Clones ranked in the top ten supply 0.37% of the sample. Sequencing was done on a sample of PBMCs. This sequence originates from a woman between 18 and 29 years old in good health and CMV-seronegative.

In nucleotides, the sequence is TGTGCCAGCAGCGCCACAGGGGGCCCGACAGATACGCAGTATTTT. Its translation reads: CASSATGGPTDTQYF. The rearranged segments are TRBV7-6 and TRBJ2-3, with 9 bases in between that match TRBD1. Sequences SGHVS (CDR1) and FNYEAQ (CDR2) are obtained from the germline V gene. V is trimmed back by 5 bases and J by 3 bases, and the junction contains 6 bases that no gene match accounts for. The CDR3 measures 15 amino acids from cysteine to phenylalanine. The kept DNA is CDR3 alone, 45 bases in frame from the first base.